This TCR beta chain stems from a study of blood T cell repertoires in COVID-19. Study as a whole: Sites across the United States, Italy and Spain contributed samples from acute and convalescent COVID-19. PBMCs, B-cell-depleted T cells, or T cells provided the cDNA or gDNA that made up the material.

TCRdb keeps only in-frame clones here, not all; method: immunoSEQ multiplex PCR. The data contain about 340,000 clones, over 70% of them singletons. The CDR3 sequence is 13 residues long. Trimming took off 5 bases at V and 3 bases at J, with 10 bases between the two ends. The germline V gene has CDR1 LNHDA and CDR2 SQIVND (reference sequence). The rearrangement uses TRBV19 and TRBJ1-1, with D uncertain. The clonotype originates from a man aged 30 to 45 with active or convalescent COVID-19. Sequenced input: peripheral blood. CDR3 nucleotides: TGTGCCAGTAGTGACACAGTGTACACTGAAGCTTTCTTT. Its translation: CASSDTVYTEAFF.